These T cell receptor beta chains were read from a single sample in a study of shared clonotypes between healthy human individuals. Generated by immunoSEQ multiplex PCR, the TCRdb table keeps only in-frame clones and is missing some. The data show a few million clones, over 85% seen once. Sequenced input: naive CD4+ T cells from PBMCs. The receptors were sampled from a man younger than 35 in good health. Some clones in this sample may be carry-over from other donors' samples. The CDR3 runs from the conserved cysteine through the conserved F or W. A D gene is named only where the DNA matches it firmly. Expanded clones get a size class; other rows say once, few or many, or leave the size out.

D gene	V gene	CDR3 length	clone size	J gene	CDR3 DNA	CDR3 protein
TRBD1	TRBV7-2	14	.	TRBJ2-7	TGTGCCAGCAGCTTAAGGGGGCTCCCCTACGAGCAGTACTTC	CASSLRGLPYEQYF
.	TRBV7-3	15	.	TRBJ2-3	TGTGCCAGCAGCTTAGGCGGAACTAGCACAGATACGCAGTATTTT	CASSLGGTSTDTQYF
.	TRBV5-1	14	few	TRBJ1-1	TGCGCCAGCAGCTCAGGGTATGGGAACACTGAAGCTTTCTTT	CASSSGYGNTEAFF
.	TRBV9	10	.	TRBJ1-2	TGTGCCAGCAGATGGGACGGCTACACCTTC	CASRWDGYTF
TRBD1	TRBV9	14	once	TRBJ2-7	TGTGCCAGCAGCGTATCCCGGGACAGTTACGAGCAGTACTTC	CASSVSRDSYEQYF
.	TRBV18	18	.	TRBJ1-2	TGTGCCAGCTCACCCCTGAGCGTTGTGGGGGTTCCTAACTATGGCTACACCTTC	CASSPLSVVGVPNYGYTF
.	TRBV6-5	14	.	TRBJ1-3	TGTGCCAGCACCCAACATCCCTCTGGAAACACCATATATTTT	CASTQHPSGNTIYF
.	TRBV7-2	16	.	TRBJ2-2	TGTGCCAGCAGCTTGACGAGCGTCCGGGCCTACGGGGAGCTGTTTTTT	CASSLTSVRAYGELFF
.	TRBV28	13	.	TRBJ2-7	TGTGCCAGCAGTTTGCGGACTAACTACGAGCAGTACTTC	CASSLRTNYEQYF
TRBD1	TRBV5-1	16	.	TRBJ2-3	TGCGCCAGCAGCTTGGCGGGACAGGGATACACAGATACGCAGTATTTT	CASSLAGQGYTDTQYF
.	TRBV21-1	16	.	TRBJ1-2	TGTGCCAGCAGCATCTGGGGAGGGCTAACCAACTATGGCTACACCTTC	CASSIWGGLTNYGYTF
TRBD2	TRBV5-8	16	.	TRBJ2-3	TGTGCCAGCAGCCGGGGACTAGCGGGAGTTGCAGATACGCAGTATTTT	CASSRGLAGVADTQYF
TRBD1	TRBV7-3	17	.	TRBJ2-2	TGTGCCAGCAGCTTATTAGCAGGGGGCGCGAACACCGGGGAGCTGTTTTTT	CASSLLAGGANTGELFF
.	TRBV27	14	.	TRBJ2-7	TGTGCCAGCAGTTTCTCCGGGGGAGGAAACGGGCAGTACTTC	CASSFSGGGNGQYF
TRBD2	TRBV9	15	.	TRBJ2-7	TGTGCCAGCAGCGAGGGGAGGGCGGGTTTCTACGAGCAGTACTTC	CASSEGRAGFYEQYF
TRBD2	TRBV5-6	15	.	TRBJ2-1	TGTGCCAGCAGCTTGGAGGGACTAGGAGGTTATGAGCAGTTCTTC	CASSLEGLGGYEQFF
.	TRBV5-1	14	.	TRBJ2-7	TGCGCCAGCAGCCCGTTGGGAGGCTCCTACGAGCAGTACTTC	CASSPLGGSYEQYF
TRBD1	TRBV7-9	13	.	TRBJ1-1	TGTGCCAGCAGCCCCGGACAGGGTGAAGAAGCTTTCTTT	CASSPGQGEEAFF
TRBD2	TRBV7-3	15	.	TRBJ2-2	TGTGCCAGCAAGCGGGACGGTTCGAACACCGGGGAGCTGTTTTTT	CASKRDGSNTGELFF
.	TRBV6-1	18	.	TRBJ1-5	TGTGCCAGCAGTGGGGGGAAGACAGGTTCTCGGGGCAATCAGCCCCAGCATTTT	CASSGGKTGSRGNQPQHF
TRBD1	TRBV6-6	15	once	TRBJ2-7	TGTGCCAGCAGTTACTCGGGACAGGTCTCCTACGAGCAGTACTTC	CASSYSGQVSYEQYF
.	TRBV28	16	.	TRBJ2-1	TGTGCCAGCAGTTTGCCGATTACAGGGCTGTACAATGAGCAGTTCTTC	CASSLPITGLYNEQFF
.	TRBV28	11	.	TRBJ1-4	TGTGCCAGCACCGCTGGGGGGAAACTGTTTTTT	CASTAGGKLFF
.	TRBV10-3	15	.	TRBJ2-3	TGTGCCATCAGTATGAGCGGGCTAACCACAGATACGCAGTATTTT	CAISMSGLTTDTQYF
.	TRBV29-1	13	.	TRBJ1-1	TGCAGCGTTGTCCTAAAGTCCCAAGGGACGGCTTTCTTT	CSVVLKSQGTAFF
.	TRBV29-1	18	.	TRBJ2-6	TGCAGCGTTGTTGTGGGCAGGGATTTTTACTCTGGGGCCAACGTCCTGACTTTC	CSVVVGRDFYSGANVLTF
.	TRBV10-3	15	.	TRBJ2-2	TGTGCCATCAGTAGGGACCCTTCGAACACCGGGGAGCTGTTTTTT	CAISRDPSNTGELFF
.	TRBV18	18	.	TRBJ1-4	TGTGCCAGCTCACCAAAAGATGGGACCCACGCAACTAATGAAAAACTGTTTTTT	CASSPKDGTHATNEKLFF
TRBD2	TRBV5-6	14	.	TRBJ2-3	TGTGCCAGCAGCTTGGCTGGGGGGGATGATACGCAGTATTTT	CASSLAGGDDTQYF
TRBD1	TRBV7-9	13	.	TRBJ2-7	TGTGCCAGCAGTTTCGACAGGGCCTACGAGCAGTACTTC	CASSFDRAYEQYF
TRBD2	TRBV10-3	15	.	TRBJ2-6	TGTGCCATCAGGGGAGGGTACTCTGGGGCCAACGTCCTGACTTTC	CAIRGGYSGANVLTF
.	TRBV5-8	16	.	TRBJ1-5	TGTGCCAGCAGCTCCTACAGGGTCGGGAGCAATCAGCCCCAGCATTTT	CASSSYRVGSNQPQHF
TRBD1	TRBV5-1	16	.	TRBJ1-5	TGCGCCAGCAGCCTGACAGGGGGAGAGGTAAATCAGCCCCAGCATTTT	CASSLTGGEVNQPQHF
.	TRBV10-3	17	.	TRBJ2-1	TGTGCCATCAGTGAGCGAGCACACGGGACGGGAAACAATGAGCAGTTCTTC	CAISERAHGTGNNEQFF
TRBD1	TRBV5-1	16	.	TRBJ2-5	TGCGCCAGCAGCTTCGCCCCGACAGGGGGCGGGGAGACCCAGTACTTC	CASSFAPTGGGETQYF
TRBD2	TRBV2	16	.	TRBJ2-1	TGTGCCAGCAGTACCAAGACTAGCGGGAGGGCCGGGGAGCAGTTCTTC	CASSTKTSGRAGEQFF
.	TRBV18	11	.	TRBJ2-7	TGTGCCAGCTCACCGGGGGACGAGCAGTACTTC	CASSPGDEQYF
TRBD2	TRBV7-2	15	.	TRBJ2-3	TGTGCCAGCAGCATGACTAGCGTTGCCGCAGATACGCAGTATTTT	CASSMTSVAADTQYF
.	TRBV6-5	16	once	TRBJ1-5	TGTGCCAGCAGTTACTTTGGACAGACCAGCAATCAGCCCCAGCATTTT	CASSYFGQTSNQPQHF
TRBD1	TRBV28	13	.	TRBJ2-1	TGTGCCAGCAGTTTTCAGGGGGTTAATGAGCAGTTCTTC	CASSFQGVNEQFF
TRBD2	TRBV7-2	14	.	TRBJ2-7	TGTGCCAGCAGCCGGACTAGCGGAACCTACGAGCAGTACTTC	CASSRTSGTYEQYF
TRBD2	TRBV27	15	.	TRBJ2-7	TGTGCCAGCAGTTTTTTAAGGGCGGGAGAGTACGAGCAGTACTTC	CASSFLRAGEYEQYF
.	TRBV4-1	12	.	TRBJ2-4	TGCGCCAGCAGCGCTAGAGGAAACATTCAGTACTTC	CASSARGNIQYF
.	TRBV7-9	16	.	TRBJ1-5	TGTGCCAGCAGCACAATCGGCAGGGGAGGGAGTCAGCCCCAGCATTTT	CASSTIGRGGSQPQHF
TRBD1	TRBV2	12	.	TRBJ2-7	TGTGCCAGAGGACAGGGGGCTAATGAGCAGTACTTC	CARGQGANEQYF
.	TRBV6-5	14	.	TRBJ2-5	TGTGCCAGCAGCCAGTACAGCCTGAGGGAGACCCAGTACTTC	CASSQYSLRETQYF
.	TRBV6-1	15	.	TRBJ1-4	TGTGCCAGCATTGCTCAGGGACTTCATAATGAAAAACTGTTTTTT	CASIAQGLHNEKLFF
.	TRBV4-1	17	.	TRBJ1-2	TGCGCCAGCAGCCAAGATACGGCCAGGGAGAGGGACTATGGCTACACCTTC	CASSQDTARERDYGYTF
.	TRBV28	17	.	TRBJ2-6	TGTGCCAGCAGTCGCTCCGGGATGGCAGCAAACGCCAACGTCCTGACTTTC	CASSRSGMAANANVLTF
.	TRBV28	13	.	TRBJ1-1	TGTGCCAGCAGAGGGAGTGGGCCTAACGGCGCTTTCTTT	CASRGSGPNGAFF
.	TRBV7-7	15	.	TRBJ2-7	TGTGCCAGCAGCTTAGCGCGGAGCCCCCCGAGCGAGCAGTACTTC	CASSLARSPPSEQYF
.	TRBV7-3	13	.	TRBJ2-3	TGTGCCAGCAGCTCCTGGAGGGGAGATACGCAGTATTTT	CASSSWRGDTQYF
.	TRBV19	14	.	TRBJ1-1	TGTGCCAGTAGTTGGTATATGGGGGATGCTGAAGCTTTCTTT	CASSWYMGDAEAFF